This T cell receptor (beta chain) derives from a study of blood T cell repertoires in COVID-19. At the level of the study: The study drew acute and convalescent COVID-19 samples from the United States, Italy and Spain. The cDNA or gDNA used as material had been derived from T cells, B-cell-depleted T cells, or PBMCs.

From germline, CDR1 is SGHRS and CDR2 YFSETQ. The CDR3 is 16 amino acids. With 0 bases clipped from V and 0 bases from J, the junction kept 1 base outside the gene matches. Per the study methods: Nucleated cell number was recorded as an estimate derived from reference gene primer amplification. The repertoire was sequenced with immunoSEQ multiplex PCR; TCRdb's copy has only in-frame clones and lacks some. V and J calls and clone size are those listed in that table; D and trimming were worked out from the DNA. The sample shows roughly 360,000 clones, 81% of them seen only once. The V call is TRBV5-1, the J call TRBJ2-3, with 10 nucleotides matching TRBD2. The clonotype originates from a human donor with acute or convalescent COVID-19. The donor label of this sample is uncertain. Sequencing was performed on peripheral blood. The CDR3 is CASSLDSGGSTDTQYF. CDR3 sequence (DNA): TGCGCCAGCAGCTTGGATAGCGGGGGGAGCACAGATACGCAGTATTTT. The full variable domain, with the rest looked up from reference TRBV5-1 and TRBJ2-3, is KAGVTQTPRYLIKTRGQQVTLSCSPISGHRSVSWYQQTPGQGLQFLFEYFSETQRNKGNFPGRFSGRQFSNSRSEMNVSTLELGDSALYLCASSLDSGGSTDTQYFGPGTRLTVL.